The 10 T cell receptor beta chains below were found in one sample sequenced in a study of T cell repertoires in cytomegalovirus infection. No antigen is known for these receptors. Each CDR3 protein gets one entry after TCRdb re-called the reads with MiXCR. The data hold a few hundred thousand distinct CDR3 sequences, with 40% observed a single time. The starting material was cultured PBMCs, obtained from culture after CMV antigen stimulation. The receptors shown here come from a human donor in good health (CMV status not recorded). Some clones in this sample may be carry-over from other donors' samples.

The rearrangement joins TRBV6-2 or TRBV6-3 to TRBJ2-3; the D is unclear. CDR3 length: 15 amino acids. Germline V gene data show CDR1 as MNHEY and CDR2 as SVGEGT. Trimming removed 4 bases from V and 2 bases from J, with 13 bases in between. CDR3 sequence reads: CASSSVDSYTDTQYF. CDR3 coding DNA: TGTGCCAGCAGTTCGGTAGACTCTTACACAGATACGCAGTATTTT.

The chain recombines TRBV5-1 with TRBJ2-1, with D maybe TRBD2 (5 bases). The CDR3 contains 15 residues. The germline V gene encodes CDR1 SGHRS and CDR2 YFSETQ. V was clipped by 7 bases and J by 0 bases, with 14 bases between them. CDR3 sequence reads: CASRSGYSSYNEQFF. In DNA, the CDR3 is TGCGCCAGCCGGAGCGGTTATAGCTCCTACAATGAGCAGTTCTTC.

The chain has TRBV19 and TRBJ2-5; 9 positions agree with TRBD1. Germline values: CDR1 LNHDA, CDR2 SQIVND (reference sequence). V shed 10 bases, J shed 5 bases, and the junction held 11 bases outside the gene matches. This CDR3 is built from 14 residues. The CDR3: CATSDRGGVETQYF. The CDR3 DNA reads as TGTGCCACCTCGGACAGGGGAGGGGTGGAGACCCAGTACTTC.

V gene TRBV7-6 combines with J gene TRBJ2-5; D gene unclear. From germline, CDR1 is SGHVS and CDR2 FNYEAQ. V shed 2 bases and J shed 5 bases, with 9 bases lying between them. CDR3 length: 13 residues. In DNA, the CDR3 is TGTGCCAGCAGCTTAACCCGTCTTGAGACCCAGTACTTC. This encodes CASSLTRLETQYF.

The gene calls are TRBV6-2 or TRBV6-3 and TRBJ2-1; D perhaps matches TRBD2 (5 bases). Trimming took 2 bases from V and 5 from J, leaving 10 bases between them. Germline V gene data show CDR1 as MNHEY and CDR2 as SVGEGT. This CDR3 has 14 amino acids. CDR3 loop: CASSYRLRDNEQFF. DNA of the CDR3: TGTGCCAGCAGTTACAGGCTGAGGGACAATGAGCAGTTCTTC.

The chain has TRBV2 and TRBJ2-7; D is ambiguous. Germline V lookup: CDR1 SNHLY, CDR2 FYNNEI. CDR3 length: 15 amino acids. V shed 2 bases and J shed 1 base, with 12 bases lying between them. Written as DNA, the CDR3 is TGTGCCAGCAGTGAAAATCTCCCCCTTTCCTACGAGCAGTACTTC. Its translation is CASSENLPLSYEQYF.

This clonotype was counted a few times. V gene TRBV7-9 combines with J gene TRBJ1-3; 7 bases fit TRBD1. V shed 5 bases, J shed 5 bases, and the junction held 12 bases outside the gene matches. The CDR3 spans 16 residues. Germline V lookup: CDR1 SEHNR, CDR2 FQNEAQ (reference sequence). The CDR3 bases are TGTGCCAGCAGCCCGCCAGAGGGACAGTCCAGAAACACCATATATTTT. Its translation is CASSPPEGQSRNTIYF.

With respect to this clonotype: This may be a read error, as it is one base from a much larger clone. The V gene is TRBV6-2 or TRBV6-3, the J gene TRBJ2-7; 10 nucleotides match TRBD1. The V and J ends lost 8 bases and 3 bases, in that order; junction bases with no gene match: 4. The CDR3 spans 13 residues. Germline CDR1 is MNHEY and CDR2 is SVGEGT. CDR3: CASCRDRGYEQYF. The DNA of the CDR3 is TGTGCCAGCTGCCGGGACAGGGGCTACGAGCAGTACTTC.

The chain employs TRBV11-2 and TRBJ2-2; D is unresolved. The CDR3 contains 15 residues. CDR1 and CDR2 from the germline V gene are SGHAT and FQNNGV. V gave up 4 bases and J gave up 7 bases, with 16 bases separating them. The CDR3 sequence is CASSYSWGSDGELFF. The CDR3, as DNA: TGTGCCAGCAGCTATAGTTGGGGATCTGACGGGGAGCTGTTTTTT.

The table lists this clonotype with a few counts. This chain joins TRBV7-2 and TRBJ1-2; 7 bases are shared with TRBD1. V lost 3 bases, J lost 5 bases, and 6 bases stayed unmatched. Germline loops: CDR1 SGHTA, CDR2 FQGNSA. The CDR3 sequence is 14 residues long. CDR3 sequence: CASSFDRALYGYTF. The CDR3 DNA is TGTGCCAGCAGCTTTGACAGGGCGCTATATGGCTACACCTTC.